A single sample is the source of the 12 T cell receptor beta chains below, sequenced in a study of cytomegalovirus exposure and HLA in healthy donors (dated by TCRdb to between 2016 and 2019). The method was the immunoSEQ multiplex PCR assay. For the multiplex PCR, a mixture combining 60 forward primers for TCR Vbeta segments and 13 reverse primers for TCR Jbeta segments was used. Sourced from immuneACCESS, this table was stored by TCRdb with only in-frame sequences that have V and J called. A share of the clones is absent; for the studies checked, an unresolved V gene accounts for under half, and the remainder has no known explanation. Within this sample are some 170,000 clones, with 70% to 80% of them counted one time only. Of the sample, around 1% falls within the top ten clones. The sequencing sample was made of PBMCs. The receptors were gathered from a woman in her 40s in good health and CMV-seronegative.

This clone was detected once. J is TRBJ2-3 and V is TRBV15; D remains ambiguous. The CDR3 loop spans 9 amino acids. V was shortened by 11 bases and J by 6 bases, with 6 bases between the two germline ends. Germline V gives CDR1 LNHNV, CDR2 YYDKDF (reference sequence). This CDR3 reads CAPPDTQYF. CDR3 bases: TGTGCCCCCCCGGATACGCAGTATTTT.

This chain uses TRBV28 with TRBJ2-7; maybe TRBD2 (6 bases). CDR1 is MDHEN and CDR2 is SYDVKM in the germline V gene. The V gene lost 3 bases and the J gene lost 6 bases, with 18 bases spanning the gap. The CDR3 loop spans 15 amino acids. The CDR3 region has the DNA TGTGCCAGCAGTTTGGAGGGTTTAATATTCGCCGAGCAGTACTTC. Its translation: CASSLEGLIFAEQYF.

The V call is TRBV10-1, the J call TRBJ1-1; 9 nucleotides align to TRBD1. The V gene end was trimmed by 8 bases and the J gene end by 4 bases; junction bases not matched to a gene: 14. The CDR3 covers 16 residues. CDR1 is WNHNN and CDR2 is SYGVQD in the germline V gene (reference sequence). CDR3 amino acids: CASGQRVDRGCTEAFF. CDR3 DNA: TGCGCCAGCGGCCAGAGGGTCGACAGGGGGTGCACTGAAGCTTTCTTT.

CDR3 region: CASATLAGVVPSSYNEQFF. Written as DNA, the CDR3 is TGTGCCAGCGCCACGCTAGCGGGAGTAGTGCCGAGCTCCTACAATGAGCAGTTCTTC. The gene calls are TRBV5-6 and TRBJ2-1; 10 bases map to TRBD2. The CDR3 extends over 19 amino acids. CDR1 SGHDT and CDR2 YYEEEE come from the germline V gene. With 7 bases clipped from V and 0 bases from J, the junction kept 16 bases outside the gene matches.

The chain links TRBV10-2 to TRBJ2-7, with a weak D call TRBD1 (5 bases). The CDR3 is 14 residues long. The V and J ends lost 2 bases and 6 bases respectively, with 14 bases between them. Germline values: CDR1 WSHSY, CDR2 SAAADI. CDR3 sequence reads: CASSEGAITGEQYF. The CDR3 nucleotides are TGCGCCAGCAGTGAGGGGGCAATTACCGGCGAGCAGTACTTC.

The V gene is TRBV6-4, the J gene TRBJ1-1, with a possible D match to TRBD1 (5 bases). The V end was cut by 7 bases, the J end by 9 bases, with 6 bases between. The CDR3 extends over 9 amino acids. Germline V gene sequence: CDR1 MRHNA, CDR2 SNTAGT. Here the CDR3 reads CASKGKAFF. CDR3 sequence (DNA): TGTGCCAGCAAGGGGAAAGCTTTCTTT.

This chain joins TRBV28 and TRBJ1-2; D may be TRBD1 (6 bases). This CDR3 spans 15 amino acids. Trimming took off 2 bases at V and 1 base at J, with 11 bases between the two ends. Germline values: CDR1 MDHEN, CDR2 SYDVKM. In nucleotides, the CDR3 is TGTGCCAGCAGTTTACGACAGGTCGATAACTATGGCTACACCTTC. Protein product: CASSLRQVDNYGYTF.

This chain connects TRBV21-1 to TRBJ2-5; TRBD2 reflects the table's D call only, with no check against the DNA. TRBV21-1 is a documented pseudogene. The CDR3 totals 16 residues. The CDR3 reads CASSLREAGRQETQYF. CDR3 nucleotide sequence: TGTGCCAGCTCCCTAAGGGAAGCGGGGCGACAGGAGACCCAGTACTTC.

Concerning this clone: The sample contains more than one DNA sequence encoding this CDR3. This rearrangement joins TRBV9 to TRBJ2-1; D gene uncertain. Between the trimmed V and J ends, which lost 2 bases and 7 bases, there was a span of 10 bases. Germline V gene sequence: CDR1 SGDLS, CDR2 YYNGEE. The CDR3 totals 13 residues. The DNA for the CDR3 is TGTGCCAGCAGCGTTGGTTTCGGGAATGAGCAGTTCTTC. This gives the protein CASSVGFGNEQFF.

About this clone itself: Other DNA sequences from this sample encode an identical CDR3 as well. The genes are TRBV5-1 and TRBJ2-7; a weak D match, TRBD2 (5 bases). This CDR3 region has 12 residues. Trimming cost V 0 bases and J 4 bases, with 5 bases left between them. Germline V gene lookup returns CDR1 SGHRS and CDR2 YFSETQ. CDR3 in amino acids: CASSLGGYEQYF. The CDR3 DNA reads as TGCGCCAGCAGCTTGGGAGGGTACGAGCAGTACTTC.

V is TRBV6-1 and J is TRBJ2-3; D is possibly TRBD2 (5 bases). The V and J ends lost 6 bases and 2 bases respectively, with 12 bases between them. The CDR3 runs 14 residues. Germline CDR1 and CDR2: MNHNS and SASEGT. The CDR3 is CASSGVRATDTQYF. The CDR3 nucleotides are TGTGCCAGCAGCGGGGTTAGAGCCACAGATACGCAGTATTTT.

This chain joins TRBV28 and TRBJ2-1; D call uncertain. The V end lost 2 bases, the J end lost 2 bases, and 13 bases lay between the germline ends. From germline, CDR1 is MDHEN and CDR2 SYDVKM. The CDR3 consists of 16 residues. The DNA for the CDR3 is TGTGCCAGCAGTTTAGGTTTTGGGCCTACCTACAATGAGCAGTTCTTC. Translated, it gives CASSLGFGPTYNEQFF. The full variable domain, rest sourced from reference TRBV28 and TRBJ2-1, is DVKVTQSSRYLVKRTGEKVFLECVQDMDHENMFWYRQDPGLGLRLIYFSYDVKMKEKGDIPEGYSVSREKKERFSLILESASTNQTSMYLCASSLGFGPTYNEQFFGPGTRLTVL.